The following is a T cell receptor (beta chain) sequence with its context. The data belong to a study of blood T cell repertoires in COVID-19. Study-wide context: The United States, Italy and Spain supplied acute and convalescent COVID-19 samples. Nucleic acid was either cDNA or gDNA, and it came from T cells, B-cell-depleted T cells, or PBMCs.

Per the study methods: By means of reference gene primer amplification, nucleated cell counts were estimated. Here immunoSEQ multiplex PCR was the method, and the copy in TCRdb shows in-frame clones only, minus some. V, J and clone size were drawn from that table, and D and trimming were deduced from the DNA. Here the sample spans roughly 130,000 clones, roughly nine tenths being singletons. Source material: peripheral blood. The clonotype was recovered from a man aged 45-60 years with active COVID-19.

The CDR3 DNA reads as TGCGCCAGCAGCCAGGAGTATGATAATCAGCCCCAGCATTTT. Protein sequence: CASSQEYDNQPQHF. The V gene is TRBV4-1, the J gene TRBJ1-5; D remains ambiguous. V was cut by 3 bases and J by 4 bases, with 10 bases left in between. This CDR3 has 14 amino acids. Germline V lookup: CDR1 MGHRA, CDR2 YSYEKL.